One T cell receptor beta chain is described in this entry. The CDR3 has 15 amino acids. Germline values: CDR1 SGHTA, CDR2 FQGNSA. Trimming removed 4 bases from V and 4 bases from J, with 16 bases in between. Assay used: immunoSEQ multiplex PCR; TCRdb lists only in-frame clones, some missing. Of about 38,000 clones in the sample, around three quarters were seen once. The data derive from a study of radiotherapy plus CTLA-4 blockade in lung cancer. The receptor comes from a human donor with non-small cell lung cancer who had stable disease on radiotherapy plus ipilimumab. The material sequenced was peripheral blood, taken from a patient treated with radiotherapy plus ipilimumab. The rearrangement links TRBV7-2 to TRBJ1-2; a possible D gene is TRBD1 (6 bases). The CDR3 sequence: CASSSTGPGLYGYTF. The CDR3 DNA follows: TGTGCCAGCAGCTCGACAGGCCCAGGACTCTATGGCTACACCTTC.